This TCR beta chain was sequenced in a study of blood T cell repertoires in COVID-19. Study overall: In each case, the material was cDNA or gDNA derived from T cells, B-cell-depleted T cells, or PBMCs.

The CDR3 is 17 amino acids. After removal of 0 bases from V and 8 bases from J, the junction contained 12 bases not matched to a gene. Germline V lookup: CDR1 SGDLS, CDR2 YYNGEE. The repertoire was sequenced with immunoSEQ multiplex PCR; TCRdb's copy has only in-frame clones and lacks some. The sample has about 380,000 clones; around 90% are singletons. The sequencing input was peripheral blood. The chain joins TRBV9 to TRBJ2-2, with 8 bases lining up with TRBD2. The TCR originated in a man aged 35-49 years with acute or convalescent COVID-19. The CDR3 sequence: CASSVAQGGLASGELFF. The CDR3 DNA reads TGTGCCAGCAGCGTAGCCCAGGGTGGACTAGCTTCGGGGGAGCTGTTTTTT.